The clone carrying this T cell receptor (beta chain) was seen repeatedly, ten times or more. The antigen remains unidentified. This sample is part of a study of T cells in Graves' hyperthyroidism and ophthalmopathy. The study's findings and limits: Most clonotypes that expanded in the thyroid above 0.001 also showed up in blood.

Researchers took RNA transcripts and amplified the TCR beta CDR3 regions from them. First-round RT-PCR targeting the TCR CDR3 was performed with the HTBI primer set. A single record per CDR3 protein comes from TCRdb applying MiXCR to the multiplex PCR reads. Of around 700,000 distinct CDR3 sequences in the sample, around 19% were seen once. V dropped 4 bases and J dropped 7 bases, with 16 bases sitting between them. Germline V gene lookup returns CDR1 DFQATT and CDR2 SNEGSKA (reference sequence). The CDR3 consists of 14 residues. The TCR comes from a woman between 50 and 59 years old with Graves' hyperthyroidism that later progressed to Graves' ophthalmopathy. The genes are TRBV20-1 and TRBJ1-4; D might be TRBD1 (5 bases). Source material: blood. The CDR3 nucleotides are TGCAGTGCTACAAACAGGAGAGGGGTTGAAAAACTGTTTTTT. Amino acid sequence: CSATNRRGVEKLFF.